This T cell receptor (beta chain) stems from a study of OX40 agonist ivuxolimab in advanced cancers. Study-wide background: Patients were infused with ivuxolimab every 2 weeks at 0.01 to 10 mg/kg.

Generated by immunoSEQ multiplex PCR, the TCRdb table keeps only in-frame clones and is missing some. Among over 75,000 clones, approximately 88% were seen once, and the ten largest hold approximately 1.5%. This sample comprised CD4+ or CD8+ T cells sorted from blood, obtained in a trial of the OX40 agonist ivuxolimab. The TCR originated in an adult with an advanced solid tumor such as melanoma, head and neck, liver or kidney cancer.

CDR3 nucleotides: TGTGCCAGCAGCTTAGTCCAGCTGGGAAACACCGGGGAGCTGTTTTTT. This sequence encodes CASSLVQLGNTGELFF. V is TRBV5-4 and J is TRBJ2-2; D is unclear. Trimming removed 2 bases from V and 2 bases from J, with 13 bases in between. This CDR3 region has 16 residues. The germline V gene encodes CDR1 SGHNT and CDR2 YYREEE (reference sequence).